This T cell receptor beta chain is from a study of cytomegalovirus exposure and HLA in healthy donors. Study-level results: Confirmation in vitro established that three CMV-associated chains were specific for CMV antigens. With later analysis, a missense DCLRE1C variant became linked to TCR beta V- and J-gene trimming.

The PCR contained 60 Vbeta and 13 Jbeta primers. The method was immunoSEQ multiplex PCR; TCRdb's version includes in-frame clones alone and lacks a portion of them. The sample has roughly 120,000 clones, roughly four fifths seen once. V was clipped by 4 bases and J by 1 base; unmatched bases: 8. Germline V CDR1 and CDR2: SGHRS, YFSETQ. The CDR3 length is 16 residues. Remarks on this clone: Its matching antigen is unknown.

Every donor was a healthy person donating bone marrow. The genes are TRBV5-1 and TRBJ2-5, with TRBD1 identical over 9 bases. The receptor was isolated from a woman aged 25 to 39 in good health and CMV-seropositive. Sequences were obtained from PBMCs. CDR3 sequence reads: CASSPRTGAAQETQYF. The CDR3 DNA reads as TGCGCCAGCAGCCCCCGGACAGGGGCCGCCCAAGAGACCCAGTACTTC. The entire variable domain, with the rest obtained from reference TRBV5-1 and TRBJ2-5, is as follows: KAGVTQTPRYLIKTRGQQVTLSCSPISGHRSVSWYQQTPGQGLQFLFEYFSETQRNKGNFPGRFSGRQFSNSRSEMNVSTLELGDSALYLCASSPRTGAAQETQYFGPGTRLLVL.